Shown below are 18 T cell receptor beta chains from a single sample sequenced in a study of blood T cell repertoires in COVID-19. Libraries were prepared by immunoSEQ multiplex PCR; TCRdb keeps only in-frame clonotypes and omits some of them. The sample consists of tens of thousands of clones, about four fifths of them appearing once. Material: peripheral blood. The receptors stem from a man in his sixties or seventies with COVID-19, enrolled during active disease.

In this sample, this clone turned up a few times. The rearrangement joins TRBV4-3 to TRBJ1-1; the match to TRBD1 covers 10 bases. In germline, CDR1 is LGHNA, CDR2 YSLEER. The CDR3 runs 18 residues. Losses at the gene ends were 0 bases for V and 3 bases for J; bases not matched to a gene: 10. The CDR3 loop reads CASSQEVLIGQGDTEAFF. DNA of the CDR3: TGCGCCAGCAGCCAAGAAGTCCTCATAGGACAGGGGGACACTGAAGCTTTCTTT.

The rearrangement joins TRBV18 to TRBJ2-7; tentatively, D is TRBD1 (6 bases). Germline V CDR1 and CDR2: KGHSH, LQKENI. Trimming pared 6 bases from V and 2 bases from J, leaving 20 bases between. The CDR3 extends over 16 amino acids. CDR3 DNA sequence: TGTGCCAGCTCTCCTTTGACAGGCAAAGCTGCCTACGAGCAGTACTTC. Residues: CASSPLTGKAAYEQYF. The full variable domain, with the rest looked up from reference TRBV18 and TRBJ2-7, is NAGVMQNPRHLVRRRGQEARLRCSPMKGHSHVYWYRQLPEEGLKFMVYLQKENIIDESGMPKERFSAEFPKEGPSILRIQQVVRGDSAAYFCASSPLTGKAAYEQYFGPGTRLTVT.

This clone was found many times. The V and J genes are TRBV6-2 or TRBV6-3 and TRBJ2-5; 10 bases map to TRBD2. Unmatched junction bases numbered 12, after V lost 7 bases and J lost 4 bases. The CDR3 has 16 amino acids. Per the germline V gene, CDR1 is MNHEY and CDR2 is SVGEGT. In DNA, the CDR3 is TGTGCCAGCATCCCCCACCTTAGCGGGGGGATAGAGACCCAGTACTTC. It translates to CASIPHLSGGIETQYF.

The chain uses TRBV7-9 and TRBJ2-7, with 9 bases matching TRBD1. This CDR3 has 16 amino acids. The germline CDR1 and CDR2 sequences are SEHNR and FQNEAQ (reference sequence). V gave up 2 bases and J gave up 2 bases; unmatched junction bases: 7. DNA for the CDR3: TGTGCCAGCAGCTTAACCCCAGGGACAGGGACCTACGAGCAGTACTTC. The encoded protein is CASSLTPGTGTYEQYF.

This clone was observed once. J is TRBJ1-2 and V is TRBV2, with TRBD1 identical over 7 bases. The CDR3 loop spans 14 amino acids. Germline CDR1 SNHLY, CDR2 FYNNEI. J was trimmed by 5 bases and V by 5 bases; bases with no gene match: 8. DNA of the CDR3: TGTGCCAGCAGTACCGAGGGGGCCAGATATGGCTACACCTTC. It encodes CASSTEGARYGYTF. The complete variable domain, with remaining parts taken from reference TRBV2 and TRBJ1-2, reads EPEVTQTPSHQVTQMGQEVILRCVPISNHLYFYWYRQILGQKVEFLVSFYNNEISEKSEIFDDQFSVERPDGSNFTLKIRSTKLEDSAMYFCASSTEGARYGYTFGSGTRLTVV.

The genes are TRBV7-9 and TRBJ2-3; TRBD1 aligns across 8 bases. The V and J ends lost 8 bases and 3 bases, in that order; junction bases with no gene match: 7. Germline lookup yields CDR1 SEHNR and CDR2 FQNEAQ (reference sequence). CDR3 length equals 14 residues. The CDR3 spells CASSPTGDTDTQYF. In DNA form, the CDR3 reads TGTGCCAGCTCCCCGACAGGGGATACAGATACGCAGTATTTT. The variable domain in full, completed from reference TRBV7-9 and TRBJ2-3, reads DTGVSQNPRHKITKRGQNVTFRCDPISEHNRLYWYRQTLGQGPEFLTYFQNEAQLEKSRLLSDRFSAERPKGSFSTLEIQRTEQGDSAMYLCASSPTGDTDTQYFGPGTRLTVL.

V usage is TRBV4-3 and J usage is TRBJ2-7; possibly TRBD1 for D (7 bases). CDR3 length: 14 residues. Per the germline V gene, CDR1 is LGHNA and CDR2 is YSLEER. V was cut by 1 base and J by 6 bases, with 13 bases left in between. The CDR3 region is CASSQAEGAGEQYF. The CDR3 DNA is TGCGCCAGCAGCCAAGCGGAGGGGGCCGGCGAGCAGTACTTC.

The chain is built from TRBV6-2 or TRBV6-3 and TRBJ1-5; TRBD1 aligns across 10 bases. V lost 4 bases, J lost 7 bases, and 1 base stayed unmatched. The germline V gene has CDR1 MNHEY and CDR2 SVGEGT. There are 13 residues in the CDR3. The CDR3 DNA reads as TGTGCCAGCAGTTGGGGACAGGGGCAGCCCCAGCATTTT. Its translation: CASSWGQGQPQHF.

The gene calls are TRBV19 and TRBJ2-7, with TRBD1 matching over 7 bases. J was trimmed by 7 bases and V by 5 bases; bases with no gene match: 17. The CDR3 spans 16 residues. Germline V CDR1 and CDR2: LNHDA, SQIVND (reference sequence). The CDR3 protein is CASSPRQGRESGEQYF. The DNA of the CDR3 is TGTGCCAGTAGTCCGCGACAGGGACGGGAATCGGGTGAGCAGTACTTC.

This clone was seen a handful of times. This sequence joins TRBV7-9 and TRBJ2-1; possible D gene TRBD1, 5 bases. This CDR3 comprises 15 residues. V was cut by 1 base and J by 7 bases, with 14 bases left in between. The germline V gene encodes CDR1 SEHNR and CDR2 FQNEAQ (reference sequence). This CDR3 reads CASSLVVQGKNEQFF. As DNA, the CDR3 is TGTGCCAGCAGCTTAGTAGTCCAGGGAAAGAATGAGCAGTTCTTC.

CDR3 in DNA: TGTGCCAGCAGCCCGAGCGGGGGGGCGGCAGATACGCAGTATTTT. Residues: CASSPSGGAADTQYF. The chain combines TRBV9 with TRBJ2-3; 10 bases line up with TRBD2. V gave up 4 bases and J gave up 4 bases; unmatched junction bases: 6. The CDR3 loop spans 15 amino acids. Germline V gene data show CDR1 as SGDLS and CDR2 as YYNGEE. Combining the CDR3 with reference TRBV9 and TRBJ2-3 gives the whole variable domain DSGVTQTPKHLITATGQRVTLRCSPRSGDLSVYWYQQSLDQGLQFLIQYYNGEERAKGNILERFSAQQFPDLHSELNLSSLELGDSALYFCASSPSGGAADTQYFGPGTRLTVL.

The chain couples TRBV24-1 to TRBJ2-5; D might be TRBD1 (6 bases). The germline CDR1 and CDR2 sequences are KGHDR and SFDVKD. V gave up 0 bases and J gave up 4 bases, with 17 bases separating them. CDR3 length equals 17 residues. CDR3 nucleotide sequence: TGTGCCACCAGTGATTTGCCCCCTGGGGCCAGGGGAGAGACCCAGTACTTC. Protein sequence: CATSDLPPGARGETQYF.

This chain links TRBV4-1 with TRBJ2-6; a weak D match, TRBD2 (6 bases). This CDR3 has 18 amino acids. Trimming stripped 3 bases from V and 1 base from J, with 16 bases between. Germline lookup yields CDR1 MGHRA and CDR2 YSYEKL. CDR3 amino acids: CASSHSGPGRSGANVLTF. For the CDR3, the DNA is TGCGCCAGCAGCCATTCGGGGCCAGGGAGGTCTGGGGCCAACGTCCTGACTTTC.

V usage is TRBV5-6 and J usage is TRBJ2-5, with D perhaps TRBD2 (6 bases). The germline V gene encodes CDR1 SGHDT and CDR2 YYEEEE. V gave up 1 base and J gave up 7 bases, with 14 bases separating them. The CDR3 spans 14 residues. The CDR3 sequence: CASSLRGGSGTQYF. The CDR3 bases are TGTGCCAGCAGCTTGCGGGGTGGTAGCGGGACCCAGTACTTC.

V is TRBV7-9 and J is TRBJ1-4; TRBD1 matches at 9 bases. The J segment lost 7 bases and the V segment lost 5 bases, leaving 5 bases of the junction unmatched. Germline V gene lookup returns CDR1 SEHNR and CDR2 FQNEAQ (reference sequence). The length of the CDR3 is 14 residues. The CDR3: CASSPRDRAEKLFF. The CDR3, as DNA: TGTGCCAGCAGCCCACGGGACAGGGCTGAAAAACTGTTTTTT.

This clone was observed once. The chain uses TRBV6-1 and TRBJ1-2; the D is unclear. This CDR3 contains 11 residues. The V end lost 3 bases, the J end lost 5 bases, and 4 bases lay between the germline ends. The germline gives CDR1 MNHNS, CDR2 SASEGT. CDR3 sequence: CASSDSYGYTF. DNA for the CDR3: TGTGCCAGCAGTGACAGTTATGGCTACACCTTC.

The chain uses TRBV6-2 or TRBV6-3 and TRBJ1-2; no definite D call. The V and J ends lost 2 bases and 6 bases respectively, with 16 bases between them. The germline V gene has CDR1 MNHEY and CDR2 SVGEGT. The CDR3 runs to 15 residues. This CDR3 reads CASSYRSGPLNGYTF. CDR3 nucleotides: TGTGCCAGCAGTTACCGCAGCGGGCCCCTCAATGGCTACACCTTC.

CDR3 in DNA: TGTGCCAGCAGCTCAACGACAGGGGCATATGACGAGCAGTACTTC. Translation gives CASSSTTGAYDEQYF. The rearrangement links TRBV13 to TRBJ2-7; 8 positions agree with TRBD1. This CDR3 comprises 15 residues. With V trimmed by 4 bases and J by 5 bases, 10 bases remained unmatched. The V gene's germline CDR1 is PRHDT and CDR2 FYEKMQ (reference sequence).